The 32 T cell receptor beta chains presented below share a single source sample, sequenced in a study of T-cell memory formation after mild COVID-19. TCRdb re-called the 5' RACE reads with MiXCR, one entry per CDR3 protein. Of roughly 110,000 distinct CDR3 sequences listed, around 15% were seen once; the top ten hold roughly 40%. Sequencing was done on a sample of PBMCs or a T cell subset sorted from them (not recorded which). These receptors came from a man between 18 and 29 years old who had mild COVID-19 (a few samples of this study predate the infection). Cell type and time point are not known.

This clonotype is medium-sized. The genes are TRBV19 and TRBJ1-2; D possibly corresponds to TRBD1 (5 bases). V was clipped by 10 bases and J by 3 bases, with 18 bases between them. Germline loops: CDR1 LNHDA, CDR2 SQIVND (reference sequence). The CDR3 is 14 residues long. The chain's CDR3 is CATAVDSGYYGYTF. For the CDR3, the DNA is TGTGCCACCGCGGTTGACTCAGGGTACTATGGCTACACCTTC. Using reference TRBV19 and TRBJ1-2 for the parts outside the CDR3, the full variable domain is DGGITQSPKYLFRKEGQNVTLSCEQNLNHDAMYWYRQDPGQGLRLIYYSQIVNDFQKGDIAEGYSVSREKKESFPLTVTSAQKNPTAFYLCATAVDSGYYGYTFGSGTRLTVV.

The CDR3 protein is CASSEWKGLSGARELFF. Written as DNA, the CDR3 is TGCGCCAGCAGTGAGTGGAAGGGGCTTTCCGGTGCCAGGGAGCTGTTTTTT. The chain carries TRBV10-1 and TRBJ2-2; the D gene is possibly TRBD1 (5 bases). The CDR3 runs 17 residues. With 1 base removed from V and 9 bases from J, the gap between germline ends came to 21 bases. Germline V gene sequence: CDR1 WNHNN, CDR2 SYGVQD (reference sequence).

This clonotype has at least ten counts. This sequence joins TRBV5-1 and TRBJ2-3; 7 nucleotides match TRBD1. The germline CDR1 and CDR2 sequences are SGHRS and YFSETQ. CDR3 length: 16 residues. J was trimmed by 2 bases and V by 7 bases; bases with no gene match: 13. The CDR3 region has the DNA TGCGCCAGCCGATCCTCCCGGGACAGAAACACAGATACGCAGTATTTT. Translation gives CASRSSRDRNTDTQYF. Full variable domain (remainder filled in from reference TRBV5-1 and TRBJ2-3): KAGVTQTPRYLIKTRGQQVTLSCSPISGHRSVSWYQQTPGQGLQFLFEYFSETQRNKGNFPGRFSGRQFSNSRSEMNVSTLELGDSALYLCASRSSRDRNTDTQYFGPGTRLTVL.

V and J are TRBV9 and TRBJ1-4; D gene uncertain. This CDR3 comprises 14 residues. Germline V gives CDR1 SGDLS, CDR2 YYNGEE. With 0 bases removed from V and 4 bases from J, the gap between germline ends came to 7 bases. The CDR3 loop reads CASSVGEINEKLFF. The CDR3 DNA reads as TGTGCCAGCAGCGTAGGAGAGATTAATGAAAAACTGTTTTTT.

Ten or more counts support this clonotype. The rearrangement joins TRBV9 to TRBJ2-3; no definite D call. CDR3 length: 16 residues. Germline loops: CDR1 SGDLS, CDR2 YYNGEE. Trimming removed 0 bases at V and 0 bases at J, with 11 bases between. The CDR3 protein is CASSVGEYSSTDTQYF. CDR3 DNA: TGTGCCAGCAGCGTAGGAGAATATTCTAGCACAGATACGCAGTATTTT.

The chain has TRBV4-1 and TRBJ1-2; 10 bases match TRBD1. Germline values: CDR1 MGHRA, CDR2 YSYEKL. The CDR3 runs to 14 residues. The V and J ends lost 2 bases and 8 bases, in that order; junction bases with no gene match: 5. The CDR3 loop is CASSQLGQGYGYTF. Here the CDR3 DNA reads TGCGCCAGCAGCCAACTGGGACAGGGGTACGGCTACACCTTC.

This clonotype was seen a few times. The CDR3 spells CASSPPGLYYGYTF. The CDR3 bases are TGTGCCAGCAGTCCCCCCGGATTATACTATGGCTACACCTTC. The chain has TRBV27 and TRBJ1-2; D gene ambiguous. The CDR3 has 14 residues. Germline V gene sequence: CDR1 MNHEY, CDR2 SMNVEV (reference sequence). Trimming took off 5 bases at V and 3 bases at J, with 13 bases between the two ends.

This clonotype showed up just a few times. This sequence joins TRBV7-9 and TRBJ1-6, with D hard to call. This CDR3 spans 11 amino acids. V was shortened by 5 bases and J by 8 bases, with 4 bases between the two germline ends. Germline V gene lookup returns CDR1 SEHNR and CDR2 FQNEAQ (reference sequence). CDR3 in amino acids: CASSAYSPLHF. CDR3 coding DNA: TGTGCCAGCAGCGCCTATTCACCCCTCCACTTT.

The rearrangement links TRBV6-2 or TRBV6-3 to TRBJ2-7; a possible D gene is TRBD2 (6 bases). The germline V and J ends were trimmed by 8 bases and 8 bases, with 19 bases remaining between them. This CDR3 is 13 amino acids long. The germline CDR1 and CDR2 sequences are MNHEY and SVGEGT. As DNA, the CDR3 is TGTGCCAGCGGGCTGTCCGGGAGCACCCAGCAGTACGTC. Translated, it gives CASGLSGSTQQYV.

J is TRBJ1-5 and V is TRBV5-1; the D is unclear. Germline V gene sequence: CDR1 SGHRS, CDR2 YFSETQ. Trimming cost V 5 bases and J 2 bases, with 14 bases left between them. CDR3 length equals 15 residues. The CDR3 loop reads CASREDFGGNQPQHF. CDR3 sequence (DNA): TGCGCCAGCAGAGAGGATTTTGGGGGCAATCAGCCCCAGCATTTT.

This CDR3 is CASSSRTGYNEQFF. The CDR3 nucleotides are TGTGCCAGCAGCTCACGGACGGGCTACAATGAGCAGTTCTTC. J is TRBJ2-1 and V is TRBV14, with D unresolved. The CDR3 contains 14 residues. Looked up from germline, CDR1 is SGHDN and CDR2 is FVKESK. Deletions cut 5 bases from V and 3 bases from J, with 11 bases between.

The table lists this clonotype with many counts. The rearrangement links TRBV5-5 to TRBJ2-1; possible D gene TRBD1, 5 bases. Germline V lookup: CDR1 SGHKS, CDR2 YYEKEE (reference sequence). V lost 0 bases, J lost 3 bases, and 13 bases lay in between. The CDR3 loop spans 16 amino acids. CDR3 nucleotides: TGTGCCAGCAGCTTGGTAGCTGGGGCTGGCTACAATGAGCAGTTCTTC. This translates into CASSLVAGAGYNEQFF. The full variable domain, with the rest looked up from reference TRBV5-5 and TRBJ2-1, is DAGVTQSPTHLIKTRGQQVTLRCSPISGHKSVSWYQQVLGQGPQFIFQYYEKEERGRGNFPDRFSARQFPNYSSELNVNALLLGDSALYLCASSLVAGAGYNEQFFGPGTRLTVL.

This clonotype was observed a handful of times. The chain recombines TRBV2 with TRBJ2-3; maybe TRBD2 (5 bases). With 8 bases removed from V and 5 bases from J, the gap between germline ends came to 14 bases. CDR3 size: 13 residues. Germline CDR1 is SNHLY and CDR2 is FYNNEI. The CDR3 here is CASSGLARDTQYF. CDR3 bases: TGTGCCAGCTCTGGGCTAGCACGAGATACGCAGTATTTT.

This clonotype was found a few times. V and J are TRBV20-1 and TRBJ2-2, with D possibly matching TRBD2 (6 bases). The CDR3 spans 15 residues. Trimming stripped 3 bases from V and 0 bases from J, with 11 bases between. CDR1 is DFQATT, CDR2 SNEGSKA, per germline (reference sequence). The CDR3 here is CSARVRGTNTGELFF. The DNA of the CDR3 is TGCAGTGCTAGGGTTCGGGGGACGAACACCGGGGAGCTGTTTTTT.

In nucleotides, the CDR3 is TGTGCCAGCAGCCAGTTGAGCTCCTACAATGAGCAGTTCTTC. Translation gives CASSQLSSYNEQFF. V and J are TRBV5-6 and TRBJ2-1, with D unclear. CDR1 is SGHDT and CDR2 is YYEEEE in the germline V gene. With 4 bases removed from V and 0 bases from J, the gap between germline ends came to 8 bases. CDR3 length: 14 amino acids.

This clonotype was seen once. The CDR3 DNA is TGTGCCAGCACCACGGGGTTGTCCTACGAGCAGTACTTC. Protein product: CASTTGLSYEQYF. J is TRBJ2-7 and V is TRBV7-2; D is possibly TRBD2 (5 bases). The V gene's germline CDR1 is SGHTA and CDR2 FQGNSA. Trimming removed 7 bases at V and 1 base at J, with 11 bases between. The CDR3 is made up of 13 amino acids.

The count of this clonotype is one. The genes are TRBV4-1 and TRBJ2-3; D possibly uses TRBD1 or TRBD2 (7 bases each). The CDR3 runs 17 residues. CDR1 and CDR2 (germline): MGHRA, YSYEKL. V was shortened by 1 base and J by 0 bases, with 14 bases between the two germline ends. The DNA of the CDR3 is TGCGCCAGCAGCCAAGCCCGACAGGGAGGGAGCACAGATACGCAGTATTTT. Protein sequence: CASSQARQGGSTDTQYF.

V is TRBV7-8 and J is TRBJ2-3; weak D call: TRBD1 (6 bases). Germline loops: CDR1 SGHVS, CDR2 FQNEAQ. Trimming removed 6 bases at V and 4 bases at J, with 8 bases between. The CDR3 length is 12 residues. The CDR3 sequence is CASRQGADTQYF. The DNA for the CDR3 is TGTGCCAGCAGACAGGGAGCAGATACGCAGTATTTT.

The gene calls are TRBV7-9 and TRBJ2-1; D tentatively reads TRBD1 or TRBD2 (5 bases each). Germline CDR1 reads SEHNR; CDR2 reads FQNEAQ (reference sequence). The CDR3 has 16 amino acids. Trimming stripped 5 bases from V and 8 bases from J, with 22 bases between. Here the CDR3 reads CASSGTFRLASDEQFF. CDR3 DNA: TGTGCCAGCAGCGGGACGTTTAGGCTAGCCTCCGATGAGCAGTTCTTC. Using reference TRBV7-9 and TRBJ2-1 for the parts outside the CDR3, the full variable domain is DTGVSQNPRHKITKRGQNVTFRCDPISEHNRLYWYRQTLGQGPEFLTYFQNEAQLEKSRLLSDRFSAERPKGSFSTLEIQRTEQGDSAMYLCASSGTFRLASDEQFFGPGTRLTVL.

The chain's CDR3 is CASSPGTTDYGYTF. In DNA, the CDR3 is TGTGCCAGCTCCCCCGGGACAACCGACTATGGCTACACCTTC. The chain couples TRBV7-3 to TRBJ1-2; tentative D call: TRBD1 (6 bases). Trimming removed 8 bases at V and 3 bases at J, with 16 bases between. Germline CDR1 SGHTA, CDR2 FQGTGA. There are 14 residues in the CDR3.

In this sample, this clonotype turned up a few times. The V gene is TRBV5-1, the J gene TRBJ1-6, with D perhaps matching TRBD1 (5 bases). The V gene's germline CDR1 is SGHRS and CDR2 YFSETQ. CDR3 length: 17 residues. Trimming left V 4 bases short and J 0 bases short, with 14 bases between. The CDR3 here is CASSRGRDYSYNSPLHF. In nucleotides, the CDR3 is TGCGCCAGCAGCCGAGGGAGGGACTACTCCTATAATTCACCCCTCCACTTT.

The V and J genes are TRBV7-6 and TRBJ2-7; D could derive from TRBD1 or TRBD2 (6 bases each). Per germline, CDR1 SGHVS and CDR2 FNYEAQ. V was pared by 3 bases and J by 2 bases, with 11 bases between. The CDR3 is made up of 14 amino acids. The DNA for the CDR3 is TGTGCCAGCAGCTTGAACAGGGAGGCCTACGAGCAGTACGTC. Amino acids: CASSLNREAYEQYV.

The rearrangement links TRBV4-1 to TRBJ2-3; D perhaps matches TRBD2 (5 bases). CDR3 size: 16 residues. The V end lost 0 bases, the J end lost 1 base, and 11 bases lay between the germline ends. CDR1 is MGHRA and CDR2 is YSYEKL in the germline V gene. The CDR3 here is CASSQETGWGTDTQYF. DNA for the CDR3: TGCGCCAGCAGCCAAGAGACGGGATGGGGCACAGATACGCAGTATTTT.

As to this clonotype: A read error is possible here, since a much larger clone lies one base away. This chain links TRBV21-1 with TRBJ1-2. TRBV21-1 represents a pseudogene. This CDR3 has 16 amino acids. CDR3 nucleotide sequence: TGTGCCAGCAAAGGCGAGAATTTGGCAGAGAACTATGGCTACACCTTC. Translated: CASKGENLAENYGYTF.

This clonotype appeared a few times. The rearrangement joins TRBV28 to TRBJ2-2; 7 nucleotides align to TRBD2. CDR1 MDHEN and CDR2 SYDVKM come from the germline V gene. V was pared by 3 bases and J by 0 bases, with 7 bases of the junction left unmatched. The CDR3 has 17 amino acids. The CDR3 DNA is TGTGCCAGCAGTTTTACCAGCGGGACCGCGAACACCGGGGAGCTGTTTTTT. Translation gives CASSFTSGTANTGELFF.

This clonotype showed up just a few times. The chain carries TRBV4-1 and TRBJ2-5; D call uncertain. In germline, CDR1 is MGHRA, CDR2 YSYEKL. CDR3 length equals 14 residues. Between the trimmed V and J ends, which lost 3 bases and 2 bases, there was a span of 10 bases. The CDR3 reads CASSQADVQETQYF. The CDR3 bases are TGCGCCAGCAGCCAGGCGGACGTACAAGAGACCCAGTACTTC.

The J gene is TRBJ1-3, the V gene TRBV5-1; unclear D gene. Germline V lookup: CDR1 SGHRS, CDR2 YFSETQ. The CDR3 consists of 12 residues. The V end was cut by 1 base, the J end by 8 bases, with 7 bases between. The DNA for the CDR3 is TGCGCCAGCAGCTTGTTCGGTTACACCATATATTTT. Residues: CASSLFGYTIYF. The full variable domain, rest sourced from reference TRBV5-1 and TRBJ1-3, is KAGVTQTPRYLIKTRGQQVTLSCSPISGHRSVSWYQQTPGQGLQFLFEYFSETQRNKGNFPGRFSGRQFSNSRSEMNVSTLELGDSALYLCASSLFGYTIYFGEGSWLTVV.

This clonotype was picked up a small number of times. The rearrangement uses TRBV7-3 and TRBJ2-1; 9 positions agree with TRBD2. Losses at the gene ends were 5 bases for V and 8 bases for J; bases not matched to a gene: 13. From germline, CDR1 is SGHTA and CDR2 FQGTGA. This CDR3 has 16 residues. The CDR3 nucleotides read TGTGCCAGCAGCCCCCGTGGCGGGGGGGGCACCGATGAGCAGTTCTTC. Translating gives CASSPRGGGGTDEQFF.

There are a few counts of this clonotype. The chain couples TRBV19 to TRBJ1-1, with 9 bases that match TRBD1. CDR1 and CDR2 from the germline V gene are LNHDA and SQIVND (reference sequence). The CDR3 has 12 residues. The CDR3 DNA sequence: TGTGTGGGACAGGGAGGGCGGACTGAAGCTTTCTTT. Protein product: CVGQGGRTEAFF.

The gene calls are TRBV7-6 and TRBJ2-7; perhaps TRBD2 as D (5 bases). V lost 0 bases, J lost 0 bases, and 9 bases lay in between. CDR3 length equals 15 residues. The germline gives CDR1 SGHVS, CDR2 FNYEAQ. The CDR3 loop reads CASSLAATISYEQYF. CDR3 nucleotide sequence: TGTGCCAGCAGCTTAGCGGCGACTATCTCCTACGAGCAGTACTTC.

This chain joins TRBV5-1 and TRBJ1-5; 10 bases fit TRBD1. J gave up 4 bases and V 4 bases, and 8 bases lay outside the gene matches. Germline V CDR1 and CDR2: SGHRS, YFSETQ. This CDR3 is 16 amino acids long. The CDR3, as DNA: TGCGCCAGCAGCGTTGGGACAGGGGTAGGGAATCAGCCCCAGCATTTT. Its translation is CASSVGTGVGNQPQHF.

The rearrangement uses TRBV2 and TRBJ1-1; D unclear. Trimming took off 0 bases at V and 6 bases at J, with 11 bases between the two ends. This CDR3 is 14 amino acids long. Looked up from germline, CDR1 is SNHLY and CDR2 is FYNNEI. In nucleotides, the CDR3 is TGTGCCAGCAGTGAAGCGGGGAAAAGCTCTGAAGCTTTCTTT. Translating gives CASSEAGKSSEAFF.